This T cell receptor beta chain was recorded in a study of radiotherapy plus CTLA-4 blockade in lung cancer. Libraries were prepared by immunoSEQ multiplex PCR; TCRdb keeps only in-frame clonotypes and omits some of them. The sample includes over 100,000 clones, roughly four fifths of them seen just once. Trimming shortened V by 2 bases and J by 7 bases, and 10 bases separated the two germline ends. Germline V CDR1 and CDR2: SGHNT, YYREEE (reference sequence). The CDR3 spans 13 residues. The rearrangement uses TRBV5-4 and TRBJ2-1, with no clear D. Sequenced here: peripheral blood, sampled from a patient treated with radiotherapy plus ipilimumab. This clonotype originated in a human donor with non-small cell lung cancer that progressed on radiotherapy plus ipilimumab. Some clones in this sample may be carry-over from other donors' samples. The CDR3 loop is CASSFMQYNEQFF. For the CDR3, the DNA is TGTGCCAGCAGCTTTATGCAGTATAATGAGCAGTTCTTC.